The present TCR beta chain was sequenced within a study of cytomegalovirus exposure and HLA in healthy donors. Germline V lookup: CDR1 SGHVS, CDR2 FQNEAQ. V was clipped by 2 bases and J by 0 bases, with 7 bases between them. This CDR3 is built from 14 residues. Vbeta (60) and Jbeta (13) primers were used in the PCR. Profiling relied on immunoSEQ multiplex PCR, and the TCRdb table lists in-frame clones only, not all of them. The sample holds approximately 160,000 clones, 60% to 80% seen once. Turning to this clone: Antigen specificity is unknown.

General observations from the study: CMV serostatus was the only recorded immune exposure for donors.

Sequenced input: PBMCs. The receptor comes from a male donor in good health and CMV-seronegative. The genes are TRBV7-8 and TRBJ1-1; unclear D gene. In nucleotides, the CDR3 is TGTGCCAGCAGCTTAATGGCATTGAACACTGAAGCTTTCTTT. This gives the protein CASSLMALNTEAFF.